These T cell receptor beta chains were read from a single sample in a study of human T cells and chemical hapten exposure. MiXCR, run by TCRdb on the RACE reads, gives a single entry per CDR3 protein. The table has tens of thousands of distinct CDR3 sequences, around 10% seen once. This specimen consisted of whole blood, obtained in connection with sensitization to the hapten diphenylcyclopropenone (DPC). These receptors originate from a woman between 50 and 59 years old with alopecia areata. Some clones in this sample may be carry-over from other donors' samples. Both conserved end residues are part of each CDR3. Fields, in order: D gene, clone size, J gene, V gene, CDR3 DNA, CDR3 protein. A D gene is named only where the DNA matches it firmly. Size tells how often a clone was seen (once, few, many) or the class of an expanded clone, and some rows leave it out.

>TRBD2|few|TRBJ2-3|TRBV20-1
TGCAGTGCCGGGACTAGCGGAGATACGCAGTATTTT
CSAGTSGDTQYF
>.|few|TRBJ2-6|TRBV30
TGTGCCTGGAGTCCGAGGGTCTCTGGGGCCAACGTCCTGACTTTC
CAWSPRVSGANVLTF
>.|.|TRBJ2-3|TRBV7-3
TGTGCCAGCAGCTTGCTAGCCGGCACAGATACGCAGTATTTT
CASSLLAGTDTQYF
>.|.|TRBJ1-4|TRBV3-1
TGTGCCAGCAGCCAAGCGGGACGCTGGGGAGAAAAACTGTTTTTT
CASSQAGRWGEKLFF
>TRBD1|.|TRBJ2-7|TRBV7-8
TGTGCCAGCATGAGGTCCTCGGACAGGGTTTCCTACGAGCAGTACTTC
CASMRSSDRVSYEQYF
>.|few|TRBJ2-3|TRBV4-3
TGCGCCAGCAGCCAAGAGGGGTTAGCTTGGCTCGCAGATACGCAGTATTTT
CASSQEGLAWLADTQYF
>.|many|TRBJ2-2|TRBV19
TGTGCCAGTAAGCCAGAGGTAGGCGCCGGGGAGCTGTTTTTT
CASKPEVGAGELFF
>.|few|TRBJ1-1|TRBV9
TGTGCCAGCAGCAACGACAGGAAGAACACTGAAGCTTTCTTT
CASSNDRKNTEAFF
>TRBD1|few|TRBJ1-3|TRBV29-1
TGCAGCACCCAGGGGGCCGGAAACACCATATATTTT
CSTQGAGNTIYF
>.|.|TRBJ1-1|TRBV4-1
TGCGCCAGCAGCCAAAGGGGCTCTACTGAAGCTTTCTTT
CASSQRGSTEAFF
>.|few|TRBJ1-5|TRBV12-3/TRBV12-4
TGTGCCAGCACCGTTGCAGGGGCGGATCAGCCCCAGCATTTT
CASTVAGADQPQHF
>.|.|TRBJ2-1|TRBV6-2/TRBV6-3
TGTGCCAGCAGTTACTTGTCGGGGTACAATGAGCAGTTCTTC
CASSYLSGYNEQFF
>.|few|TRBJ2-4|TRBV7-6
TGTGCCAGCAGCTTCGCTGCAGACGGTATTCAGTACTTC
CASSFAADGIQYF
>.|few|TRBJ2-3|TRBV5-1
TGCGCCAGCAGCTTGGATGGTCTTGGCACAGATACGCAGTATTTT
CASSLDGLGTDTQYF
>.|few|TRBJ2-5|TRBV27
TGTGCCAGCAGTTTAGAGCTAGCGACACAAGAGACCCAGTACTTC
CASSLELATQETQYF
>.|few|TRBJ2-3|TRBV7-6
TGTGCCAGCAGCTTGGCGGACGGAAGCACAGATACGCAGTATTTT
CASSLADGSTDTQYF